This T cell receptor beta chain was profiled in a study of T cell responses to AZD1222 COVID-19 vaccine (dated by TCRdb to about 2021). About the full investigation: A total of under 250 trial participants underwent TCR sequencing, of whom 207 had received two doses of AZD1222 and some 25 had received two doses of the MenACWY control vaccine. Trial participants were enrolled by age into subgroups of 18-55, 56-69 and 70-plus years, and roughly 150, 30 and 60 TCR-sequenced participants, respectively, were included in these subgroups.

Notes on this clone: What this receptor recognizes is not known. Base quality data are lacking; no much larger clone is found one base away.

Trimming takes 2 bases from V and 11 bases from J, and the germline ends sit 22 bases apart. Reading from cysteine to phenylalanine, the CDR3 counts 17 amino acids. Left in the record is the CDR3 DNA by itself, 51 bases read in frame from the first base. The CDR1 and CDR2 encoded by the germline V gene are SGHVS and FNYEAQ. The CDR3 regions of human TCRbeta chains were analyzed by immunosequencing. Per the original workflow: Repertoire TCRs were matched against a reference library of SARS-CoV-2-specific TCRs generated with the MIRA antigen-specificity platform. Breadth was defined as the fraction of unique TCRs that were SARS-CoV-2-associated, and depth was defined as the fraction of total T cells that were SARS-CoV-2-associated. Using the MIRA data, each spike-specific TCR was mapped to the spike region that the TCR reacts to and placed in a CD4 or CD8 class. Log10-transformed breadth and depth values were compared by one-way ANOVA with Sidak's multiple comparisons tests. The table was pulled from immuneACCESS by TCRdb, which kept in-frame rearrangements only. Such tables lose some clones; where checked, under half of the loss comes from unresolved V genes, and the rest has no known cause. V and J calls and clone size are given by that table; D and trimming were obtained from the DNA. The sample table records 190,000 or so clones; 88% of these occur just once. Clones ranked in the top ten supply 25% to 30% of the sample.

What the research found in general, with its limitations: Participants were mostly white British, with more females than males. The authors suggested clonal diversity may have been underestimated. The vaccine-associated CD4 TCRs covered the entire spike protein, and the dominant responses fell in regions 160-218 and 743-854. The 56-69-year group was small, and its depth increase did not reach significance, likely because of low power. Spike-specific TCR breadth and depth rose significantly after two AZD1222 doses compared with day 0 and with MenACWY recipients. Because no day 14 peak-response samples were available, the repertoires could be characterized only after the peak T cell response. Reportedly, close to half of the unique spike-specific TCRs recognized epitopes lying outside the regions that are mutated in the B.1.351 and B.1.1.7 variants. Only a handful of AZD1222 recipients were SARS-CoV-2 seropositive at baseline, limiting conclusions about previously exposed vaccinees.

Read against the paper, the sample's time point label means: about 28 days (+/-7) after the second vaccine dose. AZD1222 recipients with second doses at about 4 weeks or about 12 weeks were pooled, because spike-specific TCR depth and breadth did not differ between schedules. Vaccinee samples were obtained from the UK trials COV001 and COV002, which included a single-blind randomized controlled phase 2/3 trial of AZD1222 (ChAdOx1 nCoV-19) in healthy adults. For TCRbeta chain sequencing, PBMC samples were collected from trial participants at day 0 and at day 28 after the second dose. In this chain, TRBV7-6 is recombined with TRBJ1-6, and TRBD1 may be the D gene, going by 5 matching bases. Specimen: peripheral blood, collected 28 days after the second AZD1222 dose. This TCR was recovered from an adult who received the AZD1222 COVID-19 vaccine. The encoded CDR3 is CASSLSTGRLTPTPLHF. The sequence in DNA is TGTGCCAGCAGCTTATCCACGGGACGCCTAACTCCTACACCCCTCCACTTT.